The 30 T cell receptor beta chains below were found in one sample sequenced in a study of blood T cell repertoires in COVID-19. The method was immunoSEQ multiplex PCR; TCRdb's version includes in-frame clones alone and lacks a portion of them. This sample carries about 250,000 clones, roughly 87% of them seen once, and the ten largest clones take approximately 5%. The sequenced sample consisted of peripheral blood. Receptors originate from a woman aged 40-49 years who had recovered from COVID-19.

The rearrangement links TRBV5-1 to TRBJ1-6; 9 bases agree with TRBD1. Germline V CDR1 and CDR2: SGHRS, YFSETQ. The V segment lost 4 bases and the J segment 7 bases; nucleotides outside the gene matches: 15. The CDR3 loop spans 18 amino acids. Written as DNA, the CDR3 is TGCGCCAGCAGCCCGGTCCAAATGACAGGGGGACGGAATTCACCCCTCCACTTT. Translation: CASSPVQMTGGRNSPLHF. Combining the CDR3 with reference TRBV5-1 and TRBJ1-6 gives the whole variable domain KAGVTQTPRYLIKTRGQQVTLSCSPISGHRSVSWYQQTPGQGLQFLFEYFSETQRNKGNFPGRFSGRQFSNSRSEMNVSTLELGDSALYLCASSPVQMTGGRNSPLHFGNGTRLTVT.

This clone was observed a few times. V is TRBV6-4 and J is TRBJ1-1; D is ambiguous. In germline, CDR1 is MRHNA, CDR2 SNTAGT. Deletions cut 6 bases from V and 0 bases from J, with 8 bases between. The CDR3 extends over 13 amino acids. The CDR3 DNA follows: TGTGCCAGCAGCTTCTCCCTGAACACTGAAGCTTTCTTT. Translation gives CASSFSLNTEAFF.

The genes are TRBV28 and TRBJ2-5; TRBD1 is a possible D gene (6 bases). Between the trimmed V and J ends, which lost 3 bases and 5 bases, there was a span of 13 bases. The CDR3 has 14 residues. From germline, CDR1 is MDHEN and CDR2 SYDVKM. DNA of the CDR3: TGTGCCAGCAGTTTTCACAGGGCTTATGAGACCCAGTACTTC. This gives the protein CASSFHRAYETQYF.

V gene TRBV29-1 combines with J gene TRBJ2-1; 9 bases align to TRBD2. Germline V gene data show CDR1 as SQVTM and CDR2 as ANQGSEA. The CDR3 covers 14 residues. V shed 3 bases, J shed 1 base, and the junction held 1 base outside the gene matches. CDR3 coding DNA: TGCAGCGTTGAGAGCGGGAGGTCCTACAATGAGCAGTTCTTC. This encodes CSVESGRSYNEQFF.

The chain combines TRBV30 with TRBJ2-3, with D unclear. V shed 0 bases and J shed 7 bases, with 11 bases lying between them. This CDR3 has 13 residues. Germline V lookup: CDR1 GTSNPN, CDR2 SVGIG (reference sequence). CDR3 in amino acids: CAWSVHLVHTQYF. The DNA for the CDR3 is TGTGCCTGGAGTGTACATCTCGTCCATACGCAGTATTTT.

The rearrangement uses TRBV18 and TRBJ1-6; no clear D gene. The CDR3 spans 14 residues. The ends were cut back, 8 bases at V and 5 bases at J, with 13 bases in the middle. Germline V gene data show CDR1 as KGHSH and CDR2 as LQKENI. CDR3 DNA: TGTGCCAGCCCTGCGGCAGAGAATAATTCACCCCTCCACTTT. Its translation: CASPAAENNSPLHF. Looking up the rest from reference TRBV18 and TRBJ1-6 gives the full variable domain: NAGVMQNPRHLVRRRGQEARLRCSPMKGHSHVYWYRQLPEEGLKFMVYLQKENIIDESGMPKERFSAEFPKEGPSILRIQQVVRGDSAAYFCASPAAENNSPLHFGNGTRLTVT.

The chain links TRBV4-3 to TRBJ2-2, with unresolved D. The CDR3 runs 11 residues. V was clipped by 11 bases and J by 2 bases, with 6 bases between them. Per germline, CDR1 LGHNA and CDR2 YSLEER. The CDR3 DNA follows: TGCGCCGCCGGTAACACCGGGGAGCTGTTTTTT. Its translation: CAAGNTGELFF.

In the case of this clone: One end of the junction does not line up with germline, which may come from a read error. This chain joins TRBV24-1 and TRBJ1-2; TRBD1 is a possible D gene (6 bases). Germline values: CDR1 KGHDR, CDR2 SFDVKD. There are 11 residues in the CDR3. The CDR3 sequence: CATSDEYRVAF. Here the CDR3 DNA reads TGTGCCACCAGTGATGAATACAGGGTTGCCTTC.

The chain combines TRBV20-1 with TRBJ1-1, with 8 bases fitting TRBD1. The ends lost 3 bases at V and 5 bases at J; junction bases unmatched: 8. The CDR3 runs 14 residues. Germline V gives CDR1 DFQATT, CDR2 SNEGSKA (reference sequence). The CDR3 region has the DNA TGCAGTGCTAGTTTCGGACAGGGATTGACTGAAGCTTTCTTT. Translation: CSASFGQGLTEAFF.

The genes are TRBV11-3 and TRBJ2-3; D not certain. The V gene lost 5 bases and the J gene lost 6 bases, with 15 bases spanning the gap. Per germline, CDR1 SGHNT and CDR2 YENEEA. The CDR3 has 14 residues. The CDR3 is CASSPHPQSDTQYF. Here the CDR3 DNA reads TGTGCCAGCAGCCCCCACCCACAATCGGATACGCAGTATTTT. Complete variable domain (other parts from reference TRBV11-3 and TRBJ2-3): EAGVVQSPRYKIIEKKQPVAFWCNPISGHNTLYWYLQNLGQGPELLIRYENEEAVDDSQLPKDRFSAERLKGVDSTLKIQPAELGDSAVYLCASSPHPQSDTQYFGPGTRLTVL.

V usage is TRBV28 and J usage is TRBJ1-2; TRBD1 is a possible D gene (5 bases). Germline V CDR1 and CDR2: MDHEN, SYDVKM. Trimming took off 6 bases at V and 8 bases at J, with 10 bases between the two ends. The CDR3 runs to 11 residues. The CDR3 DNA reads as TGTGCCAGCAGGGAGGGGAGGGGCTACACCTTC. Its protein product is CASREGRGYTF.

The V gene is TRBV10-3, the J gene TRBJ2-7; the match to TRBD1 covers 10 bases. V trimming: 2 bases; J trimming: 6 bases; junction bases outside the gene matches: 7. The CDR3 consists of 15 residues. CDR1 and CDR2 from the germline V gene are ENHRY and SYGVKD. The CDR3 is CAISEGGTGASEQYF. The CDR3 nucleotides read TGTGCCATCAGTGAGGGCGGGACAGGGGCCTCCGAGCAGTACTTC.

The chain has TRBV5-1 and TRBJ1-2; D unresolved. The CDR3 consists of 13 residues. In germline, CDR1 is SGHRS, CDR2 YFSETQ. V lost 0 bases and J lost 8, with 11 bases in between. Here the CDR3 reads CASSLEDGGGYTF. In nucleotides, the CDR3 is TGCGCCAGCAGCTTGGAGGATGGAGGGGGCTACACCTTC.

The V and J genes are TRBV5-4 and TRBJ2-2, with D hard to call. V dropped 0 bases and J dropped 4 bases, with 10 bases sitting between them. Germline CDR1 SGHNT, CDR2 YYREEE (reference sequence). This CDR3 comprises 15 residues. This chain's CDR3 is CASSLVSSGTGELFF. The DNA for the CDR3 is TGTGCCAGCAGCTTGGTATCTAGTGGCACCGGGGAGCTGTTTTTT.

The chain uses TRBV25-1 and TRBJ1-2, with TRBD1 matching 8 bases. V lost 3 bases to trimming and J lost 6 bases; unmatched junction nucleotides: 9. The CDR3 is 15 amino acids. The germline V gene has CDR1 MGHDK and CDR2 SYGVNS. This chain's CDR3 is CASSDWTGPRDGYTF. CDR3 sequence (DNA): TGTGCCAGCAGTGACTGGACAGGGCCCCGTGATGGCTACACCTTC.

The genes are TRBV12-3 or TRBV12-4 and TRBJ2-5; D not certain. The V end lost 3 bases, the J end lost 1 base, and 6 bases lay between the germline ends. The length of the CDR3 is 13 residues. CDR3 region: CASSFNSQETQYF. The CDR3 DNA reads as TGTGCCAGCAGTTTCAACAGCCAAGAGACCCAGTACTTC.

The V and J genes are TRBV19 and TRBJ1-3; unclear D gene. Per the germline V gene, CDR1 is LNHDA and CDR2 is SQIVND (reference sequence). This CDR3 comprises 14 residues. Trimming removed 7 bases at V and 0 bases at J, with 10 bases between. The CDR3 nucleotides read TGTGCCAGTACCAACATAATCTCTGGAAACACCATATATTTT. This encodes CASTNIISGNTIYF.

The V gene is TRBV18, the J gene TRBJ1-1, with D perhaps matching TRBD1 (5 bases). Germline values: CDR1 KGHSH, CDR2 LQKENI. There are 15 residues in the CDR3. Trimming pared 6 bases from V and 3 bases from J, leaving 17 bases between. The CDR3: CASSPREGGDTEAFF. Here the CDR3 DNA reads TGTGCCAGCTCTCCCAGGGAGGGTGGGGACACTGAAGCTTTCTTT.

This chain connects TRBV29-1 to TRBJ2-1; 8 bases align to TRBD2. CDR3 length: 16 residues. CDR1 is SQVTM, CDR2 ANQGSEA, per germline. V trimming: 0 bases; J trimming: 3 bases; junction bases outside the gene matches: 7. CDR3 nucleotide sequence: TGCAGCGTTGAAGACTTTACTAGCGGAGACTACAATGAGCAGTTCTTC. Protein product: CSVEDFTSGDYNEQFF.

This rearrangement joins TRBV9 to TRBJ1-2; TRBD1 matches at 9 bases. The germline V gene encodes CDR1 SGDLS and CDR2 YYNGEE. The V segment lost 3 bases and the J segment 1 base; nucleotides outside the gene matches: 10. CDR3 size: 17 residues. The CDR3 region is CASSAGTGNTVNYGYTF. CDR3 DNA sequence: TGTGCCAGCAGCGCCGGGACAGGGAACACCGTTAACTATGGCTACACCTTC.

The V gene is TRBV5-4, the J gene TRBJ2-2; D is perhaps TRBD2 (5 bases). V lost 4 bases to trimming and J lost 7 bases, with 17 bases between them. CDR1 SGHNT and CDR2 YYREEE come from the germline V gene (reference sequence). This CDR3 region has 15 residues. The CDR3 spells CASSQDGGLFGELFF. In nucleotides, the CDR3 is TGTGCCAGCAGCCAGGACGGAGGTCTCTTCGGGGAGCTGTTTTTT.

The CDR3 spells CASSPTGASPLHF. In DNA form, the CDR3 reads TGTGCCAGCAGCCCTACAGGGGCTTCACCCCTCCACTTT. The chain uses TRBV7-9 and TRBJ1-6; TRBD1 matches at 7 bases. V shed 5 bases, J shed 9 bases, and the junction held 4 bases outside the gene matches. CDR1 SEHNR and CDR2 FQNEAQ come from the germline V gene (reference sequence). The CDR3 spans 13 residues.

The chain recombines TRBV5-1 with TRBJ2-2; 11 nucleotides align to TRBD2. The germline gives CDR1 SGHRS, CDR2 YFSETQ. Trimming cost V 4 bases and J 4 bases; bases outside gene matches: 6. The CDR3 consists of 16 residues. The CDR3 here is CASSPFSGGATGELFF. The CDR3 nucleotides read TGCGCCAGCAGCCCCTTTAGCGGGGGGGCCACCGGGGAGCTGTTTTTT.

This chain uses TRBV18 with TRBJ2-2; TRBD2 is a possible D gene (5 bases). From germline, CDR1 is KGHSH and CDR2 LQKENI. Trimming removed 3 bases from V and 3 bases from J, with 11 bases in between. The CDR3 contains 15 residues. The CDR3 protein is CASSPTPGDTGELFF. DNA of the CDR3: TGTGCCAGCTCACCGACCCCCGGGGACACCGGGGAGCTGTTTTTT.

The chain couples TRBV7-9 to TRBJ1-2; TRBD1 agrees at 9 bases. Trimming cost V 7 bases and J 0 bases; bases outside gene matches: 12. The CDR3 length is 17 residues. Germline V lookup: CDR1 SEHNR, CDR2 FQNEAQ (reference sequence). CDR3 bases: TGTGCCAGCAAGCCTTCCGGGACAGGGTATTCTAACTATGGCTACACCTTC. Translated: CASKPSGTGYSNYGYTF.

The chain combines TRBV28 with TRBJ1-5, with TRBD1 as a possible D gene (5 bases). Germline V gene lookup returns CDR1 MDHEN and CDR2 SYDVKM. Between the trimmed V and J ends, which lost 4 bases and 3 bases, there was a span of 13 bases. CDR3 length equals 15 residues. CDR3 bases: TGTGCCAGCAGTTCAGGGTCCAGTGTCAATCAGCCCCAGCATTTT. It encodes CASSSGSSVNQPQHF.

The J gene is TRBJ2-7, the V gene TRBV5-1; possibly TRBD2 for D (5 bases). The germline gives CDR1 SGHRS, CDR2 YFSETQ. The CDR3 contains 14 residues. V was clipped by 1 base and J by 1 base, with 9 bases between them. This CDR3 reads CASSLFAGSYEQYV. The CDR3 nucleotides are TGCGCCAGCAGCTTGTTCGCGGGTTCCTACGAGCAGTACGTC.

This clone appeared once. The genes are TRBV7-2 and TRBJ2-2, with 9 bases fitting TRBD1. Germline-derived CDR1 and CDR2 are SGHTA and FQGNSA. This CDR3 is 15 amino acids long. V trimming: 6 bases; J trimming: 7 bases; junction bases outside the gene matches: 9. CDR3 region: CASRLGDREVGELFF. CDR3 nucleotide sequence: TGTGCCAGCAGACTGGGGGACAGGGAGGTCGGGGAGCTGTTTTTT.

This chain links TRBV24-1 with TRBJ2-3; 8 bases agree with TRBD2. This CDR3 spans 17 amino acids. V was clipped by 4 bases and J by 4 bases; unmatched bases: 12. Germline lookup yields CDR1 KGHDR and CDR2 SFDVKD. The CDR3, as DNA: TGTGCCACCAGTGACTCACATTCCGGGACTAGATCAGATACGCAGTATTTT. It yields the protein CATSDSHSGTRSDTQYF.

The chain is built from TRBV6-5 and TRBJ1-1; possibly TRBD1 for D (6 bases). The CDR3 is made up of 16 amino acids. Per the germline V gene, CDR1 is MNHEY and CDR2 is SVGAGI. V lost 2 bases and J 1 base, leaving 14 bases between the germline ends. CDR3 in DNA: TGTGCCAGCAGTTACCGCTCGGCGGGGGCGAACACTGAAGCTTTCTTT. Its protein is CASSYRSAGANTEAFF.